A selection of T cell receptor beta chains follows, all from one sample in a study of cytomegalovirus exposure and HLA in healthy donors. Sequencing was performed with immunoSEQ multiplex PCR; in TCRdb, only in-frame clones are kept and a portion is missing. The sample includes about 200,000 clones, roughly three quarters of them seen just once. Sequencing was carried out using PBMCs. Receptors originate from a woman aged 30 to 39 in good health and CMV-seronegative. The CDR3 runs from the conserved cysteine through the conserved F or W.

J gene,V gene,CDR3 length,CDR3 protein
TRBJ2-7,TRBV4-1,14,CASSHRDRDYEQYF
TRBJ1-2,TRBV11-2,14,CASSPLAPPYGYTF
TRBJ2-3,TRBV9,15,CASTGQGNNADTQYF
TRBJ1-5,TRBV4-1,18,CASSQSGQGRFSNQPQHF
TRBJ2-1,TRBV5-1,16,CASLKDIQTLGNEQFF
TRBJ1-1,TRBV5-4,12,CASSFGQVEAFF
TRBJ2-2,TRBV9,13,CASRGQLTGELFF
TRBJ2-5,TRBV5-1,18,CASSLAALAGARQETQYF
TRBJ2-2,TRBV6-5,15,CATNRQGRNTGELFF
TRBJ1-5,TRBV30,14,CAWSGGGRYQPQHF
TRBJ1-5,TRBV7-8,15,CASSPRRQGGQPQHF
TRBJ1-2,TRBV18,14,CASSPGQSNYGYTF
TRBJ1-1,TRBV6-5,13,CASGRARNTEAFF
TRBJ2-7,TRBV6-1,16,CASSDLTGTGGSEQYF
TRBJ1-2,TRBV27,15,CASSNRDRVIDGYTF
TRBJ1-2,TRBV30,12,CAWGGTGNGYTF
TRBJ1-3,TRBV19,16,CASSVGQGLPGNTIYF
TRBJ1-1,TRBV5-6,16,CASSPGTQVSGTEAFF
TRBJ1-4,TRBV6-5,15,CASSYGGADDEKLFF
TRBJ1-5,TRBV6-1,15,CASSDPREGNQPQHF
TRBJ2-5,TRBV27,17,CASSPDGTSGRSETQYF
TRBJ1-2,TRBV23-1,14,CASSQSTGRHGYTF
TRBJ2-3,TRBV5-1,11,CASSLLDTQYF
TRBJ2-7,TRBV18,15,CASSVGQAGRDEQYF
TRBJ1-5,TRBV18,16,CASSSKRGQGHQPQHF
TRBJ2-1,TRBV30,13,CAWSVSGIAEQFF
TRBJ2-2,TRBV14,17,CASSPRTSGMGTGELFF
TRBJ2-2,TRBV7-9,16,CASSLPDIGDTGELFF
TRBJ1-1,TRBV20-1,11,CSASPTGNAFF
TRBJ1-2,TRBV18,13,CASSQDRAVGYTF
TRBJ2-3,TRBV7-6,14,CASSFAGGSDTQYF